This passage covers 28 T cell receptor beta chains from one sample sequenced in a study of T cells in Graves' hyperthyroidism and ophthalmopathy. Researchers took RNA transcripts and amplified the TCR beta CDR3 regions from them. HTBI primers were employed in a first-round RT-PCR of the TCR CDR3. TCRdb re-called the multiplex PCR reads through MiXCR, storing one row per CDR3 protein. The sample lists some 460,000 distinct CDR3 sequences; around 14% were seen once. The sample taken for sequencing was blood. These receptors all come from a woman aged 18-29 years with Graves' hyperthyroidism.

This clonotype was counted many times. This CDR3 reads CASSPAKGQIYEQYF. The DNA of the CDR3 is TGTGCCAGCAGCCCCGCGAAGGGACAGATCTACGAGCAGTACTTC. This chain connects TRBV12-3 or TRBV12-4 to TRBJ2-7; 7 bases map to TRBD1. The CDR3 spans 15 residues. Trimming cost V 6 bases and J 3 bases; bases outside gene matches: 11.

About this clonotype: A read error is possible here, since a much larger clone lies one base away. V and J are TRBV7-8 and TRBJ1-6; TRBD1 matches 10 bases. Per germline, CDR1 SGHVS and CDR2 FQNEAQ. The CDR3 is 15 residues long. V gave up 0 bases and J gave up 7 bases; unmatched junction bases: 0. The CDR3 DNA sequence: TGTGCCAGCAGCTTAGCGGGACAGGGGAATTCACCCCTCCACTTT. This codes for CASSLAGQGNSPLHF.

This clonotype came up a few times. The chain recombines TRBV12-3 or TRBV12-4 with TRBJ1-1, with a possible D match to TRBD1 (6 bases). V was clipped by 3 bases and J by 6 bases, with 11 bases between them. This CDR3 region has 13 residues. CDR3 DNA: TGTGCCAGCAGTTTGGGGGCACAGTCTGAAGCTTTCTTT. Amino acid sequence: CASSLGAQSEAFF.

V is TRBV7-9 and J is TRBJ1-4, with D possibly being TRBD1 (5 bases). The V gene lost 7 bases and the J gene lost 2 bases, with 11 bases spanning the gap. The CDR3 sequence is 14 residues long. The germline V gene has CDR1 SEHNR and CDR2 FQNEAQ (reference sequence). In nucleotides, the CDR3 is TGTGCCAGCAACTCCAGGGAGACTAATGAAAAACTGTTTTTT. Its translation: CASNSRETNEKLFF.

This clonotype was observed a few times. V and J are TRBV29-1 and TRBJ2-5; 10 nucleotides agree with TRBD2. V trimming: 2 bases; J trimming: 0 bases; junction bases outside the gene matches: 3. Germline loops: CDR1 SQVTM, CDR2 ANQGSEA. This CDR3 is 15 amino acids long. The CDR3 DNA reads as TGCAGCGTTGAAAGGACTAGCGGCCACCAAGAGACCCAGTACTTC. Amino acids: CSVERTSGHQETQYF.

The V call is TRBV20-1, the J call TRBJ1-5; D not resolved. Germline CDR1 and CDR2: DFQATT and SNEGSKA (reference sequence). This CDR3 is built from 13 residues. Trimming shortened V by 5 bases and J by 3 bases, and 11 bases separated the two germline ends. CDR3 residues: CSAHAGVNQPQHF. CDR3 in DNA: TGCAGTGCTCATGCGGGCGTCAATCAGCCCCAGCATTTT.

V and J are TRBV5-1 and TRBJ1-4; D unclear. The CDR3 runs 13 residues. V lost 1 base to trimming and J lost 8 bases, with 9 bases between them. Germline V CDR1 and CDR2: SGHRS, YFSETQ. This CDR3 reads CASSLSGMEKLFF. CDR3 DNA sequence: TGCGCCAGCAGCTTGTCTGGGATGGAAAAACTGTTTTTT.

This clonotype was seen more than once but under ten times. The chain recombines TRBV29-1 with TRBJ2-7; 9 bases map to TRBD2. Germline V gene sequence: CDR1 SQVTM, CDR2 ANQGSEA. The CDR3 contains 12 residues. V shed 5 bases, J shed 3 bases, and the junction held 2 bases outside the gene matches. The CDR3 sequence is CSVLTSGYEQYF. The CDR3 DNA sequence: TGCAGCGTTTTGACTAGCGGCTACGAGCAGTACTTC.

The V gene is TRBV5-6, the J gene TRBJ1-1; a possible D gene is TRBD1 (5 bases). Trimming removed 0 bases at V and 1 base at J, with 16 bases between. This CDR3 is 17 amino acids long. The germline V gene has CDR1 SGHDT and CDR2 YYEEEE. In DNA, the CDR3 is TGTGCCAGCAGCTTGGGACAGCTACTTGGGGGGAACACTGAAGCTTTCTTT. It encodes CASSLGQLLGGNTEAFF.

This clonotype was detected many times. Here the CDR3 DNA reads TGTGCCAGCAGTGAGGGAGGGACAGGGAACACTGAAGCTTTCTTT. Its translation is CASSEGGTGNTEAFF. This chain joins TRBV6-4 and TRBJ1-1, with 8 bases matching TRBD1. The junction had 4 bases not matched to a gene; V was cut back by 3 bases and J by 1 base. Germline V gene lookup returns CDR1 MRHNA and CDR2 SNTAGT. This CDR3 has 15 amino acids.

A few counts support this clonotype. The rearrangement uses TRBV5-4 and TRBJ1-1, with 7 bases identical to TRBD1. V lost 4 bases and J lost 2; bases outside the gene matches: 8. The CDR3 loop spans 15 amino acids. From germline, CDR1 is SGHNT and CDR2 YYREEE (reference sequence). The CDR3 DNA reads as TGTGCCAGCAGCCTTCCGGGACAGTTAAACACTGAAGCTTTCTTT. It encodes CASSLPGQLNTEAFF.

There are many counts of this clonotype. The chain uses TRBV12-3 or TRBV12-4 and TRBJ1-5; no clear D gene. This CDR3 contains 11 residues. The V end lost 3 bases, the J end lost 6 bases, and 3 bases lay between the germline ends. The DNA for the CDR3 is TGTGCCAGCAGTTTGGGTCAGCCCCAGCATTTT. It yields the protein CASSLGQPQHF.

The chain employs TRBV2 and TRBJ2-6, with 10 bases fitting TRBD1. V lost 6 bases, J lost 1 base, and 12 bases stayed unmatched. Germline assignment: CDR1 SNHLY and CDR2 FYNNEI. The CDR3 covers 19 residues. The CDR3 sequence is CASRETGGFISSGANVLTF. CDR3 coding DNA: TGTGCCAGCAGAGAGACAGGGGGCTTTATATCATCTGGGGCCAACGTCCTGACTTTC.

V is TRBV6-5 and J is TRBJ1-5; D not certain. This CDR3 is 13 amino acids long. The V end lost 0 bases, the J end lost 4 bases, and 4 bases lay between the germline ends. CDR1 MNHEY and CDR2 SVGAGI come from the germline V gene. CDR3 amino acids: CASSYSQNQPQHF. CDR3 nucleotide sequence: TGTGCCAGCAGTTACTCCCAGAATCAGCCCCAGCATTTT.

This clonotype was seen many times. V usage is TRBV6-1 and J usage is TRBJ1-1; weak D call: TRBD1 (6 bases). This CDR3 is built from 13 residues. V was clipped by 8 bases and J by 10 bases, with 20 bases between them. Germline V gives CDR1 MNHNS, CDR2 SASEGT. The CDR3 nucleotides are TGTGCCAGCGGAACGTCCTTCGGGACAAGAGCTTTCTTT. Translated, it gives CASGTSFGTRAFF.

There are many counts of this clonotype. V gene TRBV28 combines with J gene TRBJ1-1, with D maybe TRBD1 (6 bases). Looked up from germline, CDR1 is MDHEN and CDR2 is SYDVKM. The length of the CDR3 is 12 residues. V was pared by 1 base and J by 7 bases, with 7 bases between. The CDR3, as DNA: TGTGCCAGCAGTTTATTGGACAGTGAAGCTTTCTTT. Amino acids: CASSLLDSEAFF.

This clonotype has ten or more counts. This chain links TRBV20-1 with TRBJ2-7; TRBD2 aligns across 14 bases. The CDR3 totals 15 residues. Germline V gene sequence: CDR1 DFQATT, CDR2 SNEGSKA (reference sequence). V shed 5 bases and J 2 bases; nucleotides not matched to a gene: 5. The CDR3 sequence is CSARMGLAGAYEQYF. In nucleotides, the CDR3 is TGCAGTGCTCGTATGGGACTAGCGGGAGCCTACGAGCAGTACTTC.

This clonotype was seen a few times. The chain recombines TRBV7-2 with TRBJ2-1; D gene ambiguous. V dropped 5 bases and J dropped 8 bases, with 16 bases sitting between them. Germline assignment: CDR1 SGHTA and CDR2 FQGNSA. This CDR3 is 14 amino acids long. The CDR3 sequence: CASSIGSRFHEQFF. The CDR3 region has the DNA TGTGCCAGCAGCATAGGCTCCAGGTTCCATGAGCAGTTCTTC.

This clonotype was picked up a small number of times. In DNA, the CDR3 is TGCGCCAGCAGCCAAGAAGGGTTTATCGGGGCGGGGCGCGATACGCAGTATTTT. It is translated as CASSQEGFIGAGRDTQYF. The V call is TRBV4-1, the J call TRBJ2-3; tentative D call: TRBD2 (6 bases). This CDR3 has 18 amino acids. Germline V gives CDR1 MGHRA, CDR2 YSYEKL. V dropped 0 bases and J dropped 6 bases, with 22 bases sitting between them.

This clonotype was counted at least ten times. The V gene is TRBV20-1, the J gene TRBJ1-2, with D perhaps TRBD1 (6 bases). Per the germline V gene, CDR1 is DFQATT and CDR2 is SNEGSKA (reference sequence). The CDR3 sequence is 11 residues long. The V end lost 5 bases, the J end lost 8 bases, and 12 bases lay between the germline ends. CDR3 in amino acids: CSADTGSGYTF. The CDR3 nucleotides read TGCAGTGCTGATACAGGGTCAGGCTACACCTTC.

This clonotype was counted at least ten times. Here the CDR3 reads CASSYKTGMRSPLHF. CDR3 coding DNA: TGTGCCAGCAGCTATAAAACAGGGATGCGGTCACCCCTCCACTTT. The chain uses TRBV3-1 and TRBJ1-6; a possible D gene is TRBD1 (6 bases). V gave up 5 bases and J gave up 10 bases, with 18 bases separating them. The CDR3 loop spans 15 amino acids. Germline loops: CDR1 LGHDT, CDR2 YNNKEL (reference sequence).

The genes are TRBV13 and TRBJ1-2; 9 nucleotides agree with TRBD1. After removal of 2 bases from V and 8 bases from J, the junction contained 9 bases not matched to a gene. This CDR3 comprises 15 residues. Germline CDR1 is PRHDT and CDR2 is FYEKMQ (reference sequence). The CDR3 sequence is CASSLRMTGGRGYTF. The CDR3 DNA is TGTGCCAGCAGCTTACGAATGACAGGGGGACGCGGCTACACCTTC.

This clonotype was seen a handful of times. CDR3 DNA sequence: TGCAGTGCTAGAGATCTCCGAGGGGGAGGGGACAAAAACATTCAGTACTTC. Translated, it gives CSARDLRGGGDKNIQYF. This chain uses TRBV20-1 with TRBJ2-4; a possible D gene is TRBD2 (7 bases). Trimming cost V 0 bases and J 3 bases, with 18 bases left between them. The CDR3 contains 17 residues. Germline V gene lookup returns CDR1 DFQATT and CDR2 SNEGSKA (reference sequence).

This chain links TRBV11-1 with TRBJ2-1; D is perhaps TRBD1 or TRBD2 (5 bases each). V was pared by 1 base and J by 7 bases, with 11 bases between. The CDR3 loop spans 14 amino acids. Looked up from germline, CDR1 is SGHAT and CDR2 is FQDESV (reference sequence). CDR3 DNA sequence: TGTGCCAGCAGCTTAGTTCTGAGGGGAAATGAGCAGTTCTTC. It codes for CASSLVLRGNEQFF.

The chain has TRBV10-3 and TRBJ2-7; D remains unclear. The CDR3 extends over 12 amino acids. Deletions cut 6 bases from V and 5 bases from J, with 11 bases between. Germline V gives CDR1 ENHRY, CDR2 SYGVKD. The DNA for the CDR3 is TGTGCCATCAGCCGAGACAAGGACGAGCAGTACTTC. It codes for CAISRDKDEQYF.

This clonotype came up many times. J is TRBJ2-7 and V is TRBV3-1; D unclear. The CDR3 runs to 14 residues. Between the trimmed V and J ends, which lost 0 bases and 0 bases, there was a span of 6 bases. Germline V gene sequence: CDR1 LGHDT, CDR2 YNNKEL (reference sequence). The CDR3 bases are TGTGCCAGCAGCCAAGATCCCAGCTCCTACGAGCAGTACTTC. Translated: CASSQDPSSYEQYF.

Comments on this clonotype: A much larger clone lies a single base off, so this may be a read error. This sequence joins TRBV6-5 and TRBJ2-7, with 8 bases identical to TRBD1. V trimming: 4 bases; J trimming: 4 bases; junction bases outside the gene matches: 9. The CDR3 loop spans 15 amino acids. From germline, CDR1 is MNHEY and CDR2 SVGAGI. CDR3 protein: CASSSAGGDIYEQYF. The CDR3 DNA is TGTGCCAGCAGTTCAGCAGGGGGCGATATTTACGAGCAGTACTTC.

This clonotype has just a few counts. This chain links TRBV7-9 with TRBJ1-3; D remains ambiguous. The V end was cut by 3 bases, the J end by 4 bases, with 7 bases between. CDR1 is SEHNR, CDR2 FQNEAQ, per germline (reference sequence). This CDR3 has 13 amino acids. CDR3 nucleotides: TGTGCCAGCAGCTTTCCGGGAGGAAACACCATATATTTT. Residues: CASSFPGGNTIYF.